This record concerns one T cell receptor beta chain sequence. Its target is unknown. The CDR3 is 14 amino acids. Germline assignment: CDR1 SGHNT and CDR2 YYREEE (reference sequence). V was trimmed by 1 base and J by 5 bases, leaving 9 bases between them. The sample originates from a study of Ad26.COV2.S vaccination and SARS-CoV-2 variants. Study-wide results and caveats: Substantial breadth was reportedly displayed by spike-specific CD8+ and CD4+ T cell responses after vaccination.

The protocol was immunoSEQ multiplex PCR, while the TCRdb copy is restricted to in-frame clones and leaves out a portion. Of 300,000 to 400,000 clones listed, roughly 90% are singletons. Treatment of the sample: around 19 received Ad26.COV2.S at low or high dose, single or two shots; several received placebo; per-sample allocation not given. The samples were gathered on day 63 after the first injection of vaccine or placebo. Ad26.COV2.S expressed prefusion-stabilized spike from the original Wuhan strain. The V call is TRBV5-4, the J call TRBJ2-2; D not resolved. The sequence derives from a person between 18 and 65 years old who received the Ad26.COV2.S COVID-19 vaccine or a placebo. The sample in question was peripheral blood, obtained in a trial of Ad26.COV2.S vaccine versus placebo. CDR3 sequence (DNA): TGTGCCAGCAGCTTGTCTAGTAATACCGGGGAGCTGTTTTTT. It translates to CASSLSSNTGELFF.